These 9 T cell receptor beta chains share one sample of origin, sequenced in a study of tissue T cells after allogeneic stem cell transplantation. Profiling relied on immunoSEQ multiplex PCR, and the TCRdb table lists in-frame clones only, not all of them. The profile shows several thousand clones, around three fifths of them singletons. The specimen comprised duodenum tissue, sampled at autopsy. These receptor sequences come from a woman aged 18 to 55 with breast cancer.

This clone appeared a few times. CDR3 bases: TGTGCCAGCAGCTGGGGAGGAACTGAAGCTTTCTTT. It encodes CASSWGGTEAFF. The chain links TRBV7-2 to TRBJ1-1; no definite D call. The germline CDR1 and CDR2 sequences are SGHTA and FQGNSA. This CDR3 region has 12 residues. V gave up 4 bases and J gave up 5 bases, with 8 bases separating them.

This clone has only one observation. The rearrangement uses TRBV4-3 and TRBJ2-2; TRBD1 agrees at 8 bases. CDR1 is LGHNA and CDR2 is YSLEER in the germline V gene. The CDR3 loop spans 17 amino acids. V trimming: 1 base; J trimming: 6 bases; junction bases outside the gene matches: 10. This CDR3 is CASSQGLGQDRAGELFF. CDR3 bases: TGCGCCAGCAGCCAAGGGCTGGGACAGGATAGGGCCGGGGAGCTGTTTTTT.

CDR3: CASAEGGGSQDTQYF. The CDR3 coding sequence is TGCGCCAGCGCTGAGGGGGGGGGCAGTCAAGATACGCAGTATTTT. The chain combines TRBV4-3 with TRBJ2-3; D is perhaps TRBD2 (7 bases). Trimming shortened V by 8 bases and J by 5 bases, and 20 bases separated the two germline ends. The CDR3 is made up of 15 amino acids. Germline V gene lookup returns CDR1 LGHNA and CDR2 YSLEER.

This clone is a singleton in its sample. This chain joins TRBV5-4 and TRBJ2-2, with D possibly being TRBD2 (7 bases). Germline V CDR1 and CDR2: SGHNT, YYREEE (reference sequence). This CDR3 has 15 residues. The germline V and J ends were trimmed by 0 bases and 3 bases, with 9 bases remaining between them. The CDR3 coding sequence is TGTGCCAGCAGCTTGGGGGGGGGCTACACCGGGGAGCTGTTTTTT. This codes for CASSLGGGYTGELFF. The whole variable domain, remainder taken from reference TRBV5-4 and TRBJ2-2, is ETGVTQSPTHLIKTRGQQVTLRCSSQSGHNTVSWYQQALGQGPQFIFQYYREEENGRGNFPPRFSGLQFPNYSSELNVNALELDDSALYLCASSLGGGYTGELFFGEGSRLTVL.

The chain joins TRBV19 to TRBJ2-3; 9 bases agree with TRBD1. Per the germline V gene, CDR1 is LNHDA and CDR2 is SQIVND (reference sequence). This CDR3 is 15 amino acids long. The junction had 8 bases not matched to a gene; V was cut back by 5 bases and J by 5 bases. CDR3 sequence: CASSARTGVRDTQYF. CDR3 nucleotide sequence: TGTGCCAGTAGTGCGCGGACAGGGGTTAGAGATACGCAGTATTTT.

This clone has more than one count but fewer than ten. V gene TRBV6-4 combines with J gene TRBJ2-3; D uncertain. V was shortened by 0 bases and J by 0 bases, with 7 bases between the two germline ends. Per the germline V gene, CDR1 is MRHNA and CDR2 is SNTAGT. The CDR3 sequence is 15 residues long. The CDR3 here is CASSDSPASTDTQYF. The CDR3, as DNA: TGTGCCAGCAGTGACTCCCCGGCTAGCACAGATACGCAGTATTTT.

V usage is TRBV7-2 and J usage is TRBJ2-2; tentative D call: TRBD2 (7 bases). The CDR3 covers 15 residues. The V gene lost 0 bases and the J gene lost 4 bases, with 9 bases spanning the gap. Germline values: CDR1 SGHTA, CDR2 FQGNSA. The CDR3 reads CASSLAGGRTGELFF. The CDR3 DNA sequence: TGTGCCAGCAGCTTAGCGGGGGGGCGCACCGGGGAGCTGTTTTTT.

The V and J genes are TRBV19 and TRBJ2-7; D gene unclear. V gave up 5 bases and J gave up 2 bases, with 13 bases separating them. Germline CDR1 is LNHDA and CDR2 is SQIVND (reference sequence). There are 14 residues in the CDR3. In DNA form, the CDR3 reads TGTGCCAGTAGTCAACAGAGTAACACCTACGAGCAGTACTTC. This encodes CASSQQSNTYEQYF.

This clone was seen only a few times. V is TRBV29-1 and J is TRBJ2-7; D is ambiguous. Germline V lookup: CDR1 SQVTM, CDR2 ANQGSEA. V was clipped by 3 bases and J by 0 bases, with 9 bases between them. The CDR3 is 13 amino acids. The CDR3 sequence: CSVEVESSYEQYF. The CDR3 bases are TGCAGCGTTGAGGTAGAGAGCTCCTACGAGCAGTACTTC.